A selection of T cell receptor beta chains follows, all from one sample in a study of T cell changes during pregnancy in multiple sclerosis. The method was immunoSEQ multiplex PCR; TCRdb's version includes in-frame clones alone and lacks a portion of them. The table lists 54,000 or so clones, around 93% of them singletons, with roughly 0.35% in the top ten. This specimen consisted of CD4+ T cells from peripheral blood mononuclear cells, obtained before pregnancy. Receptor source: a female donor with multiple sclerosis, enrolled in a pregnancy study. Each CDR3 is given with its conserved first and last residue. D genes are given only for firm matches. Clone size is given for some rows only: seen once, a few or many times, or a class if the clone is expanded.

D gene,V gene,clone size,CDR3 protein
TRBD1,TRBV27,-,CATGQVGGRYTF
-,TRBV7-6,-,CASSFQKTDTQYF
TRBD2,TRBV11-2,-,CASSTGLAGVEQYF
-,TRBV10-1,-,CASSLDSAETQYF
TRBD1,TRBV7-2,-,CASSSGQGAPRGLGYTF
-,TRBV6-6,-,CASSYSAGLRNQPQHF
TRBD2,TRBV4-3,-,CASSQGLAGEGDIQYF
TRBD2,TRBV5-4,few,CASSGGLAANRGYNEQFF
TRBD1,TRBV6-6,-,CASRGTEDKNIQYF
-,TRBV5-4,-,CASSLGGTNTEAFF
-,TRBV7-2,-,CASSLGSATAGELFF
TRBD1,TRBV7-2,once,CASSLAVPDRVNYEQYF
TRBD1,TRBV5-4,-,CASGGQGVSSYEQYF
TRBD1,TRBV18,few,CASSPPPGQRSYEQYF
-,TRBV7-9,-,CASSLPGQSGHEQYF
TRBD2,TRBV5-4,-,CASTRLLAGRNGLETQYF
-,TRBV19,-,CASSPPGVRGGPGELFF
TRBD1,TRBV27,-,CASSSRTGPSSGANVLTF
TRBD1,TRBV19,-,CASGISGQGPGTQYF
TRBD2,TRBV10-1,-,CASSERLAGGTGETQYF
TRBD1,TRBV19,-,CASSRDRVNEQFF
-,TRBV5-8,-,CASSLGQGNYGYTF
-,TRBV5-8,-,CASSPTGSLETQYF
-,TRBV5-6,-,CASRPLDSFYEQYF
-,TRBV7-6,-,CASSTEGGNQPQHF
-,TRBV4-2,-,CASSQDIGGSSYEQYF
TRBD2,TRBV2,-,CASSGTGGYEQYF
TRBD1,TRBV2,-,CASSPDRAPGANVLTF
TRBD1,TRBV28,-,CASSFRDRGNF
TRBD1,TRBV28,-,CASSFRGRGREKLFF
TRBD2,TRBV6-5,once,CASRTLAGSSETQYF
TRBD2,TRBV9,-,CASSSTSGRALYNEQFF
TRBD2,TRBV5-1,-,CASSGGLAGPNTGELFF
TRBD1,TRBV30,-,CAWQRQGSQPQHF
-,TRBV7-9,-,CASSLGGTAETQYF
TRBD2,TRBV18,once,CASSPGLAGQETQYF
TRBD2,TRBV5-6,-,CASSLSSGPSTDTQYF
TRBD2,TRBV7-9,-,CASSPGLAGISTDTQYF
TRBD2,TRBV4-2,-,CASSQVGREGNEQYF
TRBD1,TRBV5-1,-,CASSLGQGVGELFF